This TCR beta chain is drawn from a study of cytomegalovirus exposure and HLA in healthy donors. Study in general: Most genotyped donors, around 78% of around 370, had Caucasian-associated genetic ancestry.

Donors were ostensibly healthy at sampling, although undocumented immune exposures were probable. Trimming removed 2 bases from V and 8 bases from J; junction bases left unmatched: 9. This CDR3 comprises 15 residues. CDR1 and CDR2 (germline): MNHEY, SVGAGI. Study observations and caveats: It is likely that the observed cluster of highly shared sequence variants was a sequencing artifact. Cytomegalovirus-associated TCR beta chains were listed, numbering 150 to 200.

In the case of this clone: Its antigen is not identified.

Primers included in the PCR were 60 Vbeta and 13 Jbeta primers. Only in-frame clones appear in the TCRdb table, and some are missing; sequencing was by immunoSEQ multiplex PCR. The table lists approximately 110,000 clones, roughly 13% of them singletons, with about 16% in the top ten. Sample: PBMCs. The chain joins TRBV6-5 to TRBJ2-1; the match to TRBD2 covers 7 bases. The origin of this receptor is a man in his forties in good health and CMV-seropositive. This chain's CDR3 is CASSYLSGVGDEQFF. DNA for the CDR3: TGTGCCAGCAGTTACCTGAGCGGGGTGGGCGATGAGCAGTTCTTC.